Sequencing of this T cell receptor beta chain was carried out in a study of graft-versus-host responses after intestinal transplantation (dated by TCRdb to the early 2020s). For context, the study as a whole: The transplants that recipients received were multivisceral, liver-intestinal, or isolated intestinal. The cohort enrolled 20 to 30 intestinal transplant recipients including one retransplant, and 3 patients lacking pretransplant specimens were excluded. Alloreactive clones were identified by sequencing pre-transplant mixed lymphocyte reaction products and comparing these products with unstimulated pre-transplant donor and recipient T cells. Instead of going to the commercial service, samples from three later patients were sequenced in-house on an Illumina MiSeq and processed with MiXCR. After intestinal transplantation, graft-versus-host and host-versus-graft alloreactive T cell clones were followed in the graft, circulation and bone marrow using bulk TCR-beta CDR3 sequencing. A peak of at least 4% donor T cells among recipient peripheral blood mononuclear cells was the definition used for donor T cell macrochimerism. Every recipient was given anti-thymocyte globulin induction, then maintenance tacrolimus and steroids for 2 to 4 years.

As to this clone: What this receptor recognizes is not known. One base away there is no much larger clone; base qualities are not given.

The CDR1 and CDR2 encoded by the germline V gene (reference sequence) are GTSNPN and SVGIG. At the junction V is shortened by 1 base and J by 7 bases, with 2 bases in between. From the cysteine through the phenylalanine, the CDR3 covers 10 amino acids. Only the CDR3 part of the read is kept: 30 bases, read in frame from the first base. The method behind the library was the immunoSEQ multiplex PCR assay. High-throughput TCR-beta CDR3 sequencing of genomic DNA from most patients was performed by Adaptive Biotechnologies. Under the source paper's analysis protocol: TCR sequencing data for around 19 patients were retrieved from Adaptive's ImmunoSEQ software; a few other patients were processed with MiXCR and VDJtools. CDR3 nucleotide sequences shared by donor and recipient were removed because the origin of these sequences could not be assigned. At least 2-fold expansion over unstimulated cells and a minimum CFSE-low frequency of 0.002% (template counts) or 0.001% (read counts) were required for clones to be classified as alloreactive. Mappable clones were those detected in sequenced pre-transplant spleen, lymph node, or MLR CFSE-low populations of the donor or recipient. Cumulative frequency of alloreactive clones was calculated as a percentage of all sequences weighted by copy number. TCRdb took over this immuneACCESS table, retaining in-frame rearrangements with V and J assigned. Such tables are incomplete; in checked studies, under half of the missing clones stem from an unresolved V gene, and the remainder is unexplained. V and J calls and clone size are those listed in that table; D and trimming were worked out from the DNA. The sample includes roughly 80,000 clones, with around 93% observed a single time. Of the sample, approximately 0.64% falls within the top ten clones.

Blood samples were collected up to 4 times in the first month after transplant and then at least monthly when available. Study-wide conclusions, independent of this receptor: Conclusions were limited by the relatively low number and heterogeneity of intestinal transplant patients. GvH clones were detected in recipient bone marrow, and some appeared earlier in ileal mucosa or blood, consistent with an intestinal mucosal origin. Early after transplant, peak levels of circulating GvH clones were associated with declines in HvG clones. High GvH to HvG T cell clonal ratios were observed in the allografts of patients with donor T cell macrochimerism.

The receptor's source is a human patient who received an intestinal transplant, so some T cells may come from the graft donor. The rearranged segments are TRBV30 and TRBJ2-1; the D gene is unclear. The material was PBMCs, obtained 98 days after intestinal transplantation. The bases read TGTGCCTGGAGTGCTAATGAGCAGTTCTTC. Translated, it gives CAWSANEQFF. Supplemented by the reference TRBV30 and TRBJ2-1 proteins around the CDR3, the complete variable domain is SQTIHQWPATLVQPVGSPLSLECTVEGTSNPNLYWYRQAAGRGLQLLFYSVGIGQISSEVPQNLSASRPQDRQFILSSKKLLLSDSGFYLCAWSANEQFFGPGTRLTVL.